This T cell receptor (beta chain) comes out of a study of T cell repertoires in cytomegalovirus infection. Study summary: Indications of both CMV infection and matching HLA type were provided by public TCR beta signatures.

TCRdb ran MiXCR on the reads and lists one entry per CDR3 protein. This table holds just under 550,000 distinct CDR3 sequences, more than 25% found once. CDR1 and CDR2 (germline): SGHRS, YFSETQ. The V gene lost 4 bases and the J gene lost 8 bases, with 24 bases spanning the gap. This CDR3 is built from 16 residues. Overall study findings and caveats: In two of eight donors, the top clonotype was HLA-C-restricted CMV-specific. Cumulated frequencies of public TCR beta families served to identify carriers of CMV plus the relevant HLA.

A remark on this clonotype: Its specificity is unknown.

The chain employs TRBV5-1 and TRBJ1-2; D possibly corresponds to TRBD1 (6 bases). Sequencing was performed on PBMCs. The TCR was taken from a human donor in good health (CMV status not recorded). Some clones in this sample may be carry-over from other donors' samples. The CDR3 DNA is TGCGCCAGCAGCCGAAGCACCGACAGGTTCCCATTCGGCTACACCTTC. Translated: CASSRSTDRFPFGYTF.